This TCR beta chain was documented in a study of blood T cell repertoires in COVID-19. Study summary: The United States, Italy and Spain were the sources of the acute and convalescent COVID-19 samples. From T cells, B-cell-depleted T cells, or PBMCs came the material, which was cDNA or gDNA.

V lost 5 bases and J lost 5; bases outside the gene matches: 6. There are 15 residues in the CDR3. Per germline, CDR1 SGHAT and CDR2 FQDESV (reference sequence). Original methodology: Estimation of nucleated cell counts relied on the amplification of reference gene primers. Assay used: immunoSEQ multiplex PCR; TCRdb lists only in-frame clones, some missing. That table furnishes V, J and clone size, whereas the DNA furnished D and trimming. The top ten clones hold over 6.5% of a sample with roughly 120,000 clones, around 77% of them seen once. The chain couples TRBV11-1 to TRBJ1-4, with 9 bases aligning to TRBD1. This clonotype originated in a human donor in a cohort sampled during active COVID-19. The material sequenced was peripheral blood. In DNA, the CDR3 is TGTGCCAGCAGCCCGCGGACAGGGGAGAATGAAAAACTGTTTTTT. Residues: CASSPRTGENEKLFF. The entire variable domain, with the rest obtained from reference TRBV11-1 and TRBJ1-4, is as follows: EAEVAQSPRYKITEKSQAVAFWCDPISGHATLYWYRQILGQGPELLVQFQDESVVDDSQLPKDRFSAERLKGVDSTLKIQPAELGDSAMYLCASSPRTGENEKLFFGSGTQLSVL.